This T cell receptor beta chain was sequenced in a study of cytomegalovirus exposure and HLA in healthy donors. The overall study: About 80 million unique TCR sequences came from HLA-typed donors in an early release.

PCR used 60 Vbeta primers and 13 Jbeta primers. Authors' data handling: In a later analysis, of about 80 million unique beta chains, roughly 10 million appeared in at least two donors. TCRdb's table, derived via immunoSEQ multiplex PCR, lists solely in-frame clones and lacks some. The V and J calls and clone size are taken from that table; D and trimming were inferred from the DNA. Of hundreds of thousands of clones listed, roughly 70% were seen once; the top ten hold about 2.2%. V shed 0 bases and J 3 bases; nucleotides not matched to a gene: 2. Germline CDR1 reads GTSNPN; CDR2 reads SVGIG (reference sequence). CDR3 size: 14 residues. On this clone: Its antigen is as yet unknown.

Study-level results: Within an earlier analysis, most TCR beta V segments proved productive either about 87% or about 30% of the time. A later analysis by the authors found several of the most significant clusters apparently linked to common viral pathogens.

This TCR was recovered from a female donor in good health and CMV-seronegative. The specimen was PBMCs. The rearrangement joins TRBV30 to TRBJ2-7, with TRBD1 identical over 10 bases. Written as DNA, the CDR3 is TGTGCCTGGAGTGTAGGGACAGGGGACTACGAGCAGTACTTC. It codes for CAWSVGTGDYEQYF. Based on the CDR3 plus reference TRBV30 and TRBJ2-7, the full variable domain is SQTIHQWPATLVQPVGSPLSLECTVEGTSNPNLYWYRQAAGRGLQLLFYSVGIGQISSEVPQNLSASRPQDRQFILSSKKLLLSDSGFYLCAWSVGTGDYEQYFGPGTRLTVT.